These T cell receptor beta chains were read from a single sample in a study of molecular identifiers for immune sequencing clone quantification. TCRdb ran MiXCR on the PCR reads and lists one entry per CDR3 protein. This table has 70,000 to 95,000 distinct CDR3 sequences, over 15% appearing once. The sample taken for sequencing was naive CD8+ T cells from blood, with Jurkat cell RNA spiked in. These receptors were taken from a human donor in good health. Some libraries in this study had Jurkat cell RNA spiked in. Each CDR3 is given with its conserved first and last residue. A D gene is named only where the DNA matches it firmly. Clone size is not always given. Where it is, it says once, few, many or a class for expanded clones.

TRBV30	many	-	TRBJ2-5	TGTGCCCATAATCTGGGGAGTGAGACCCAGTACTTC	CAHNLGSETQYF
TRBV13	many	-	TRBJ1-1	TGTGCCAGCACCTTAGGAACAGGTGAAGCTTTCTTT	CASTLGTGEAFF
TRBV18	many	TRBD1	TRBJ2-1	TGTGCCAGCTCACTAACAGGGGGCAATGAGCAGTTCTTC	CASSLTGGNEQFF
TRBV4-1	many	-	TRBJ2-3	TGCGCCAGCAGCCAATCTATAGCGAGGGGGGGCAGCGATACGCAGTATTTT	CASSQSIARGGSDTQYF
TRBV4-1	-	-	TRBJ1-5	TGCGCCAGCAGCCAAAGGTGGGCAGGCAATCAGCCCCAGCATTTT	CASSQRWAGNQPQHF
TRBV19	many	TRBD2	TRBJ2-7	TGTGCCAGTAGTGCCATAGCGGGAGGACCCGAGCAGTACTTC	CASSAIAGGPEQYF
TRBV7-2	many	-	TRBJ2-5	TGTGCCAGCAGCTTAGGTTCACAGGGCGTTGGGGAGACCCAGTACTTC	CASSLGSQGVGETQYF
TRBV4-1	many	-	TRBJ2-2	TGCGCCAGCAGCCTTCACTCCATCAGACAGACGAACACCGGGGAGCTGTTTTTT	CASSLHSIRQTNTGELFF
TRBV20-1	many	-	TRBJ2-7	TGCAGTGCTAGAGAAGGGACATCCTACGAGCAGTACTTC	CSAREGTSYEQYF
TRBV4-3	many	-	TRBJ1-1	TGCGCCAGCAGCCAAGATGAGACCACGGGGACTGAAGCTTTCTTT	CASSQDETTGTEAFF
TRBV6-2/TRBV6-3	-	-	TRBJ1-2	TGTGCCAGCAGTTATGGCAGAAACTATGGCTACACCTTC	CASSYGRNYGYTF
TRBV15	many	TRBD1	TRBJ1-5	TGTGCCACCAGCAGGGACGACAGGGTCAATCAGCCCCAGCATTTT	CATSRDDRVNQPQHF
TRBV27	many	-	TRBJ2-3	TGTGCCAGCAGACAGACTCCCTTGGATACGCAGTATTTT	CASRQTPLDTQYF
TRBV5-1	once	TRBD2	TRBJ2-3	TGCGCCAGCAGCTTGGATCGTGCGGGGGGTGGCACAGATACGCAGTATTTT	CASSLDRAGGGTDTQYF
TRBV12-3/TRBV12-4	many	-	TRBJ2-7	TGTGCCAGCAGTTCATCGGGACCGGGATCTGGCGAGCAGTACTTC	CASSSSGPGSGEQYF
TRBV3-1	many	-	TRBJ2-2	TGTGCCAGCAGCCAAGCCCAGGCAGCTTTCCGAACCGGGGAGCTGTTTTTT	CASSQAQAAFRTGELFF
TRBV4-3	many	-	TRBJ2-7	TGCGCCAGCAGCCCCCGGTCGGGGAGCTACGAGCAGTACTTC	CASSPRSGSYEQYF
TRBV29-1	many	-	TRBJ2-2	TGCAGCGTTGGCTTCGCTCGTGGGGAGCTGTTTTTT	CSVGFARGELFF
TRBV6-2/TRBV6-3	-	TRBD2	TRBJ2-3	TGTGCCAGCAGTTCCGACGGACTAGCGGGGTTCACAGCTACGCAGTATTTC	CASSSDGLAGFTATQYF
TRBV20-1	many	-	TRBJ2-3	TGCAGTGCTAGAGATGGTGTCCCGGGACTGCTCACAGATACGCAGTATTTT	CSARDGVPGLLTDTQYF
TRBV6-6	many	TRBD2	TRBJ2-5	TGTGCCAGCAGTATCTTAGCGGGACTCCAAGAGACCCAGTACTTC	CASSILAGLQETQYF
TRBV4-2	-	TRBD2	TRBJ2-7	TGTGCCAGCAGCCAAGATCTTTCTTGGCGGGAGGGCCACCGGTACGAGCAGTACTTC	CASSQDLSWREGHRYEQYF
TRBV7-9	once	TRBD2	TRBJ2-1	TGTGCCAGCAGCTTTAGCGGGAGGGACTCCTACAATGAGCAGTTCTTC	CASSFSGRDSYNEQFF
TRBV29-1	many	-	TRBJ2-7	TGCAGCGTTGTCGATGGCAGCTACGAGCAGTACTTC	CSVVDGSYEQYF
TRBV6-5	many	-	TRBJ1-5	TGTGCCAGCAGCCCCACTGGGATAAGTCAGCCCCAGCATTTT	CASSPTGISQPQHF
TRBV27	many	TRBD2	TRBJ2-1	TGTGCCAGCACCAATAGCGGGCCACCGACTCGATACAATGAGCAGTTCTTC	CASTNSGPPTRYNEQFF
TRBV29-1	many	TRBD2	TRBJ2-2	TGCAGCGTCGAGGGCGGGAGTTATCCTTCCGGGGAGCTGTTTTTT	CSVEGGSYPSGELFF
TRBV27	many	TRBD2	TRBJ2-1	TGTGCCAGCAGTTTATCCACTAGCGGGAGGGCCGAGCAGTTCTTC	CASSLSTSGRAEQFF